The 24 T cell receptor beta chains in this list originate from one sample, sequenced in a study of T cell responses to AZD1222 COVID-19 vaccine. Clones were sequenced by immunoSEQ multiplex PCR, and TCRdb holds only the in-frame ones, with some missing. This sample has around 94,000 clones; 88% occur once, and the top ten carry about an eighth. The sequences come from peripheral blood, collected on day 0 of AZD1222 vaccination. All receptors come from an adult in good health.

This clone has a handful of counts. The chain combines TRBV29-1 with TRBJ2-7; TRBD1 matches at 8 bases. Germline V lookup: CDR1 SQVTM, CDR2 ANQGSEA. V shed 6 bases and J 4 bases; nucleotides not matched to a gene: 8. The CDR3 is 13 residues long. CDR3 nucleotides: TGCAGCGTATCACAGGGGGATGCGTACGAGCAGTACTTC. This encodes CSVSQGDAYEQYF.

This rearrangement joins TRBV6-5 to TRBJ1-4; TRBD1 might be the D (5 bases). In germline, CDR1 is MNHEY, CDR2 SVGAGI. V was pared by 8 bases and J by 8 bases, with 18 bases between. The CDR3 extends over 14 amino acids. Here the CDR3 reads CASSLDSRGEKLFF. CDR3 bases: TGTGCCAGCTCATTAGACAGTCGAGGGGAAAAACTGTTTTTT.

The chain has TRBV5-1 and TRBJ2-3; 7 bases align to TRBD2. Germline CDR1 SGHRS, CDR2 YFSETQ. V was clipped by 4 bases and J by 3 bases; unmatched bases: 11. This CDR3 spans 16 amino acids. The DNA of the CDR3 is TGCGCCAGCAGCCAGGACCCTACGGGAGGAACAGATACGCAGTATTTT. Translating it yields CASSQDPTGGTDTQYF. The complete variable domain, with remaining parts taken from reference TRBV5-1 and TRBJ2-3, reads KAGVTQTPRYLIKTRGQQVTLSCSPISGHRSVSWYQQTPGQGLQFLFEYFSETQRNKGNFPGRFSGRQFSNSRSEMNVSTLELGDSALYLCASSQDPTGGTDTQYFGPGTRLTVL.

This chain joins TRBV2 and TRBJ1-1; 8 bases match TRBD1. Germline lookup yields CDR1 SNHLY and CDR2 FYNNEI. The CDR3 is 13 residues long. J gave up 4 bases and V 4 bases, and 2 bases lay outside the gene matches. For the CDR3, the DNA is TGTGCCAGCAGTGCGACAGGGGCCACTGAAGCTTTCTTT. Its protein is CASSATGATEAFF.

J is TRBJ1-4 and V is TRBV4-1, with D possibly matching TRBD1 (5 bases). Germline V gene data show CDR1 as MGHRA and CDR2 as YSYEKL. The CDR3 spans 14 residues. Trimming pared 3 bases from V and 0 bases from J, leaving 5 bases between. DNA for the CDR3: TGCGCCAGCAGCCAGACAGCAACTAATGAAAAACTGTTTTTT. Its protein product is CASSQTATNEKLFF.

The chain joins TRBV5-4 to TRBJ1-3, with D unclear. Trimming took off 2 bases at V and 0 bases at J, with 18 bases between the two ends. Per germline, CDR1 SGHNT and CDR2 YYREEE (reference sequence). The CDR3 is made up of 18 amino acids. CDR3 sequence reads: CASSLPTGGSTSGNTIYF. In nucleotides, the CDR3 is TGTGCCAGCAGCTTACCGACGGGCGGATCCACCTCTGGAAACACCATATATTTT. The variable domain in full, with the rest retrieved from reference TRBV5-4 and TRBJ1-3, is ETGVTQSPTHLIKTRGQQVTLRCSSQSGHNTVSWYQQALGQGPQFIFQYYREEENGRGNFPPRFSGLQFPNYSSELNVNALELDDSALYLCASSLPTGGSTSGNTIYFGEGSWLTVV.

Comment on this clone: Other DNA variants within this sample encode the same CDR3. The rearrangement joins TRBV7-8 to TRBJ2-7; the D call may be TRBD1 or TRBD2 (5 bases each). From germline, CDR1 is SGHVS and CDR2 FQNEAQ. This CDR3 is built from 15 residues. Between the trimmed V and J ends, which lost 1 base and 3 bases, there was a span of 13 bases. CDR3 sequence reads: CASSLGGTASYEQYF. CDR3 DNA: TGTGCCAGCAGCTTAGGGGGGACGGCCAGCTACGAGCAGTACTTC.

In this sample, this clone turned up a few times. The CDR3 nucleotides read TGTGCCAGCTCACCACGCCAAACAGGGGCGTACTACGAGCAGTACTTC. Its translation: CASSPRQTGAYYEQYF. The chain recombines TRBV18 with TRBJ2-7; 7 bases are shared with TRBD1. J was trimmed by 3 bases and V by 1 base; bases with no gene match: 9. Germline-derived CDR1 and CDR2 are KGHSH and LQKENI. The CDR3 contains 16 residues.

V gene TRBV19 combines with J gene TRBJ1-6; possible D gene TRBD1, 5 bases. The V end lost 3 bases, the J end lost 7 bases, and 16 bases lay between the germline ends. The CDR3 covers 16 residues. Looked up from germline, CDR1 is LNHDA and CDR2 is SQIVND (reference sequence). The CDR3 sequence: CASSILRTWGNSPLHF. For the CDR3, the DNA is TGTGCCAGTAGTATTTTAAGGACGTGGGGGAATTCACCCCTCCACTTT. Using reference TRBV19 and TRBJ1-6 for the parts outside the CDR3, the full variable domain is DGGITQSPKYLFRKEGQNVTLSCEQNLNHDAMYWYRQDPGQGLRLIYYSQIVNDFQKGDIAEGYSVSREKKESFPLTVTSAQKNPTAFYLCASSILRTWGNSPLHFGNGTRLTVT.

The CDR3 bases are TGTGCCAGTAGTATTGGGGCAGCTTCAGATACGCAGTATTTT. Translated, it gives CASSIGAASDTQYF. The chain combines TRBV19 with TRBJ2-3, with a tentative D call TRBD1 (5 bases). CDR1 and CDR2 (germline): LNHDA, SQIVND (reference sequence). V was trimmed by 3 bases and J by 4 bases, leaving 11 bases between them. CDR3 size: 14 residues.

The chain recombines TRBV2 with TRBJ1-5; no clear D gene. CDR1 and CDR2 from the germline V gene are SNHLY and FYNNEI. This CDR3 region has 12 residues. V gave up 4 bases and J gave up 9 bases, with 10 bases separating them. The CDR3 sequence: CASSGMEGPQHF. For the CDR3, the DNA is TGTGCCAGCAGTGGGATGGAGGGGCCCCAGCATTTT.

The rearrangement joins TRBV7-3 to TRBJ2-7, with TRBD2 matching 7 bases. Germline CDR1 and CDR2: SGHTA and FQGTGA. The CDR3 sequence is 15 residues long. The V segment lost 6 bases and the J segment 3 bases; nucleotides outside the gene matches: 11. The CDR3 nucleotides are TGTGCCAGCAGTACCCGTGCGGGGGATTTCTACGAGCAGTACTTC. It yields the protein CASSTRAGDFYEQYF. The variable domain in full, completed from reference TRBV7-3 and TRBJ2-7, reads GAGVSQTPSNKVTEKGKYVELRCDPISGHTALYWYRQSLGQGPEFLIYFQGTGAADDSGLPNDRFFAVRPEGSVSTLKIQRTERGDSAVYLCASSTRAGDFYEQYFGPGTRLTVT.

The chain carries TRBV4-2 and TRBJ1-5; TRBD1 matches 7 bases. Germline CDR1 reads LGHNA; CDR2 reads YNFKEQ. The CDR3 runs to 16 residues. The V gene end was trimmed by 4 bases and the J gene end by 2 bases; junction bases not matched to a gene: 8. The chain's CDR3 is CASSRYATGGNQPQHF. The CDR3 DNA follows: TGTGCCAGCAGCCGTTACGCTACAGGGGGCAATCAGCCCCAGCATTTT.

This clone was detected only a few times. The chain couples TRBV7-3 to TRBJ2-5; the D gene could be TRBD1 or TRBD2 (6 bases each). The CDR3 totals 14 residues. Trimming removed 5 bases at V and 5 bases at J, with 15 bases between. Per the germline V gene, CDR1 is SGHTA and CDR2 is FQGTGA. The CDR3 here is CASSPDGGLETQYF. The CDR3, as DNA: TGTGCCAGCAGCCCAGATGGGGGGCTCGAGACCCAGTACTTC. The full variable domain, rest sourced from reference TRBV7-3 and TRBJ2-5, is GAGVSQTPSNKVTEKGKYVELRCDPISGHTALYWYRQSLGQGPEFLIYFQGTGAADDSGLPNDRFFAVRPEGSVSTLKIQRTERGDSAVYLCASSPDGGLETQYFGPGTRLLVL.

V usage is TRBV6-4 and J usage is TRBJ1-6; the D is unclear. Deletions cut 3 bases from V and 3 bases from J, with 6 bases between. This CDR3 region has 14 residues. Germline V gene data show CDR1 as MRHNA and CDR2 as SNTAGT. CDR3 sequence: CASSESGYNSPLHF. For the CDR3, the DNA is TGTGCCAGCAGTGAGTCAGGCTATAATTCACCCCTCCACTTT.

V gene TRBV24-1 combines with J gene TRBJ1-2, with D maybe TRBD1 (5 bases). The CDR3 length is 12 residues. In germline, CDR1 is KGHDR, CDR2 SFDVKD. V was trimmed by 5 bases and J by 8 bases, leaving 11 bases between them. The CDR3 DNA follows: TGTGCCACCAGTGTGGCAGGGAAGGGCTACACCTTC. This gives the protein CATSVAGKGYTF.

J is TRBJ1-1 and V is TRBV7-9; possibly TRBD1 for D (6 bases). The CDR3 loop spans 15 amino acids. Germline assignment: CDR1 SEHNR and CDR2 FQNEAQ (reference sequence). With 1 base removed from V and 4 bases from J, the gap between germline ends came to 13 bases. For the CDR3, the DNA is TGTGCCAGCAGCTTAGGGGCGGGGGCCCTCACTGAAGCTTTCTTT. Translating it yields CASSLGAGALTEAFF.

The chain carries TRBV25-1 and TRBJ2-1, with TRBD1 identical over 9 bases. This CDR3 spans 16 amino acids. V lost 0 bases to trimming and J lost 6 bases; unmatched junction nucleotides: 6. CDR1 and CDR2 from the germline V gene are MGHDK and SYGVNS. In nucleotides, the CDR3 is TGTGCCAGCAGTGAATATAGTACAGGGGGCTTCAATGAGCAGTTCTTC. Protein: CASSEYSTGGFNEQFF.

The chain uses TRBV3-1 (or the pseudogene TRBV3-2) and TRBJ1-3; D not resolved. The CDR3 has 13 amino acids. The V end lost 6 bases, the J end lost 0 bases, and 6 bases lay between the germline ends. Germline V gives CDR1 LGHDT, CDR2 YNNKEL (reference sequence). The CDR3 protein is CASSFLSGNTIYF. CDR3 DNA sequence: TGTGCCAGCAGTTTCCTCTCTGGAAACACCATATATTTT.

A note on this clone: Other DNA sequences of this sample code for an identical CDR3. The J gene is TRBJ2-1, the V gene TRBV12-3 or TRBV12-4; D gene unclear. V lost 3 bases to trimming and J lost 6 bases, with 6 bases between them. CDR3 length: 12 residues. Here the CDR3 DNA reads TGTGCCAGCAGTTTTCTCCGCAATGAGCAGTTCTTC. It yields the protein CASSFLRNEQFF.

This chain joins TRBV7-2 and TRBJ1-1; the D is unclear. Trimming stripped 1 base from V and 7 bases from J, with 13 bases between. The CDR3 runs 14 residues. Germline loops: CDR1 SGHTA, CDR2 FQGNSA. Written as DNA, the CDR3 is TGTGCCAGCAGCTTAGTCGGCGGAGAAAGTGAAGCTTTCTTT. It is translated as CASSLVGGESEAFF.

This chain links TRBV15 with TRBJ2-7; D may be TRBD1 (5 bases). The germline V gene has CDR1 LNHNV and CDR2 YYDKDF (reference sequence). V lost 3 bases and J lost 5, with 17 bases in between. This CDR3 has 15 amino acids. CDR3: CATSSRLREVDEQYF. The CDR3 coding sequence is TGTGCCACCAGCAGTCGTCTCAGGGAAGTGGACGAGCAGTACTTC.

For the CDR3, the DNA is TGTGCCTGGAGTGTTCGACAGGGGGCGCTTGAGCAGTACTTC. Protein sequence: CAWSVRQGALEQYF. The chain joins TRBV30 to TRBJ2-7; 10 bases map to TRBD1. V shed 0 bases, J shed 7 bases, and the junction held 6 bases outside the gene matches. This CDR3 is built from 14 residues. The V gene's germline CDR1 is GTSNPN and CDR2 SVGIG (reference sequence).

Concerning this clone itself: An end of the junction does not agree with germline; a read error may underlie this. The chain carries TRBV3-1 (or the pseudogene TRBV3-2) and TRBJ2-5, with D maybe TRBD2 (9 bases). Germline-derived CDR1 and CDR2 are LGHDT and YNNKEL (reference sequence). The CDR3 has 15 amino acids. In DNA, the CDR3 is TGTGCCCGCAGCCAGGGGGCGGGGGGGCAAGAGACCCAGTACTTC. This translates into CARSQGAGGQETQYF.